The clone carrying this T cell receptor beta chain showed up just a few times. These data belong to a study of patients and donors after allogeneic stem cell transplantation. Germline CDR1 SGHRS, CDR2 YFSETQ. Trimming cost V 5 bases and J 1 base, with 10 bases left between them. The CDR3 runs to 13 residues. MiXCR, applied by TCRdb to the RT-PCR reads, yields one record per CDR3 protein. This sample has about 160,000 distinct CDR3 sequences, with 25% to 35% found just once. The sample comprised blood, either unsorted or a sorted T cell fraction (not recorded which). The chain uses TRBV5-1 and TRBJ2-7; no reliable D call. The receptor was derived from a human donor who was either an allogeneic HSCT recipient or a stem cell or donor lymphocyte infusion donor (not recorded which). It is not recorded whose cells these are; they may come from a transplant donor. CDR3 in amino acids: CASSRHPSYEQYF. The DNA for the CDR3 is TGCGCCAGCAGTCGGCACCCTTCCTACGAGCAGTACTTC. Full variable domain (remainder filled in from reference TRBV5-1 and TRBJ2-7): KAGVTQTPRYLIKTRGQQVTLSCSPISGHRSVSWYQQTPGQGLQFLFEYFSETQRNKGNFPGRFSGRQFSNSRSEMNVSTLELGDSALYLCASSRHPSYEQYFGPGTRLTVT.